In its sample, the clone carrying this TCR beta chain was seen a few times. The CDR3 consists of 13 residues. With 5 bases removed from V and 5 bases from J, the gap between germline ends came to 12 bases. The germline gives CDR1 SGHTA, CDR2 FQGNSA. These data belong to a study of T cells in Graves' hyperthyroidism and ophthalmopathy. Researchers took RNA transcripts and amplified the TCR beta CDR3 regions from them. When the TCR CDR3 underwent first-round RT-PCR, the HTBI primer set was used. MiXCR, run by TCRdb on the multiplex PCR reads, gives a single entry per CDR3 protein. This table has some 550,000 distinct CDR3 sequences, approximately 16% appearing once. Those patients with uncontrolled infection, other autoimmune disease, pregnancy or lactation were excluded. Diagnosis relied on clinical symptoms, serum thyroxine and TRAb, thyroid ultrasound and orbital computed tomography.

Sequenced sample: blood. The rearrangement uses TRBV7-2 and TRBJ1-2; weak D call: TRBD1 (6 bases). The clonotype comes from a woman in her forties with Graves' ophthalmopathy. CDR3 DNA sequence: TGTGCCAGCAGCGCACAGGGTTGGTATGGCTACACCTTC. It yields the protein CASSAQGWYGYTF.